The 3 T cell receptor beta chains below all came from one sample that was sequenced in a study of CD8 T cells in Susac syndrome. Reverse transcription of 0.5 to 1 ug RNA was carried out with random hexamers. TCRdb passed the immunoSEQ multiplex PCR reads through MiXCR, listing each CDR3 protein once. This table holds around 100,000 distinct CDR3 sequences, about 96% found once. Sequenced material: CD8+ T cells from PBMCs. The receptors shown here come from a human donor with Susac syndrome.

The chain recombines TRBV4-1 with TRBJ1-2; no definite D call. Germline assignment: CDR1 MGHRA and CDR2 YSYEKL. This CDR3 has 15 residues. The V end lost 4 bases, the J end lost 0 bases, and 12 bases lay between the germline ends. This CDR3 is CASSPRGSTNYGYTF. DNA of the CDR3: TGCGCCAGCAGCCCGAGAGGCAGTACTAACTATGGCTACACCTTC.

The gene calls are TRBV3-1 and TRBJ2-3; unclear D gene. This CDR3 spans 14 amino acids. V was pared by 1 base and J by 5 bases, with 10 bases between. Per the germline V gene, CDR1 is LGHDT and CDR2 is YNNKEL (reference sequence). The CDR3 region is CASSQGRDVDTQYF. The CDR3 nucleotides read TGTGCCAGCAGCCAAGGAAGGGATGTAGATACGCAGTATTTT.

This clonotype has a single count. This chain uses TRBV28 with TRBJ2-1, with D perhaps matching TRBD2 (5 bases). Deletions cut 10 bases from V and 6 bases from J, with 19 bases between. Germline V gives CDR1 MDHEN, CDR2 SYDVKM. There are 14 residues in the CDR3. The CDR3 protein is CATSFEGTANEQFF. The CDR3 region has the DNA TGTGCCACCAGCTTTGAGGGTACGGCCAATGAGCAGTTCTTC.